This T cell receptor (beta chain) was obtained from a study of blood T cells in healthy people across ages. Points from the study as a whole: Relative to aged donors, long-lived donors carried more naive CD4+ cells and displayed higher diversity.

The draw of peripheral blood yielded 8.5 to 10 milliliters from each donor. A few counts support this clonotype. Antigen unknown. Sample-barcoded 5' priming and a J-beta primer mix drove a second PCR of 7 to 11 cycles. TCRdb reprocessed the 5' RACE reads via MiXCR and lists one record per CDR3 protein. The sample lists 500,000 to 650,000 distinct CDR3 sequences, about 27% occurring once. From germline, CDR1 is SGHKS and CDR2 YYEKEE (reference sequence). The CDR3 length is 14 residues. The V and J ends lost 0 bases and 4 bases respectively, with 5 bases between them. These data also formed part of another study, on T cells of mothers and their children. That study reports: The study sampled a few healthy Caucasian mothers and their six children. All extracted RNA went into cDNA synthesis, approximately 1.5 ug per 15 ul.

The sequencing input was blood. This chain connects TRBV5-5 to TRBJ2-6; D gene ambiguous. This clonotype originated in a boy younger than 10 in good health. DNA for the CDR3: TGTGCCAGCAGCTTGGCCGCCGGGGCCAACGTCCTGACTTTC. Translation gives CASSLAAGANVLTF.